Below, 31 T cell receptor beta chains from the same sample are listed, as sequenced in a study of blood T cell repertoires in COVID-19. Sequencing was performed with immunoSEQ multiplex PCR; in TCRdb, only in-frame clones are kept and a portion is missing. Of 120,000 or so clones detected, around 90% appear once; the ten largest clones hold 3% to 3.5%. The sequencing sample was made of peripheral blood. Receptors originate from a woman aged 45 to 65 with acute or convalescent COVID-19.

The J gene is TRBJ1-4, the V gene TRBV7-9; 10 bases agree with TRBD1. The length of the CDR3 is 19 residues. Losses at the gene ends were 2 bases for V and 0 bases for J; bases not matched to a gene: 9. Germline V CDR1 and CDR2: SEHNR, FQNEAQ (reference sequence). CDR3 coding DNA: TGTGCCAGCAGCTTACCGGGACAGGGGAGGGGCCCAACTAATGAAAAACTGTTTTTT. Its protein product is CASSLPGQGRGPTNEKLFF.

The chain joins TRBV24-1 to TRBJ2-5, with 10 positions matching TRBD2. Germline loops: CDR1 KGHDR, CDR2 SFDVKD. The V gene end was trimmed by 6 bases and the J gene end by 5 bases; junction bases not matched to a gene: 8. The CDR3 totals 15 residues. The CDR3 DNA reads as TGTGCCACCAGTAGGGCTAGCGGGAGAAGTGAGACCCAGTACTTC. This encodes CATSRASGRSETQYF.

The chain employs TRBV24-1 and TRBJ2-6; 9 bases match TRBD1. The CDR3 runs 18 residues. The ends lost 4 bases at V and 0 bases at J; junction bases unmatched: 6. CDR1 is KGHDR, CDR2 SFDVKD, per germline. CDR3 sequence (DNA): TGTGCCACCAGTGAGGCGGGACAGGGACTCTCTGGGGCCAACGTCCTGACTTTC. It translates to CATSEAGQGLSGANVLTF.

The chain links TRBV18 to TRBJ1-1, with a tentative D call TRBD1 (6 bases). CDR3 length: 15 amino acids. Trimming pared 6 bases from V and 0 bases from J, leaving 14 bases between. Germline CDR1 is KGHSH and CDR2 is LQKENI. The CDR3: CASSQTRTVNTEAFF. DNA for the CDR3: TGTGCCAGCTCCCAAACCCGGACAGTGAACACTGAAGCTTTCTTT.

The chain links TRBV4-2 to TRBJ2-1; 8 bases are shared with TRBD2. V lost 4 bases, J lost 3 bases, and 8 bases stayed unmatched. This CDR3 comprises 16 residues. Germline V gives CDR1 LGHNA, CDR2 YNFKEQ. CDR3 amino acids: CASSPPPGLVYNEQFF. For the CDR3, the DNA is TGTGCCAGCAGCCCGCCCCCGGGACTAGTCTACAATGAGCAGTTCTTC.

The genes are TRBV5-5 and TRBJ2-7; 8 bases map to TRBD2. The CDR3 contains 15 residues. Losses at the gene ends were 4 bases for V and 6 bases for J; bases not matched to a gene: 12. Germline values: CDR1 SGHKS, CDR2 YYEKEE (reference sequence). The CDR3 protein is CASSPGGTTPSEQYF. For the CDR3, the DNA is TGTGCCAGCAGCCCGGGAGGGACTACCCCTAGCGAGCAGTACTTC.

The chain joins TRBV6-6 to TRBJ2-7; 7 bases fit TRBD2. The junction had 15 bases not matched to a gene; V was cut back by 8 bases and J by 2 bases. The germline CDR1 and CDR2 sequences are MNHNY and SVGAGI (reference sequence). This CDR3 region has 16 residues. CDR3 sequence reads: CASSTSFGGSPYEQYF. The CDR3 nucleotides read TGTGCCAGCTCCACCTCCTTTGGCGGGAGCCCCTACGAGCAGTACTTC.

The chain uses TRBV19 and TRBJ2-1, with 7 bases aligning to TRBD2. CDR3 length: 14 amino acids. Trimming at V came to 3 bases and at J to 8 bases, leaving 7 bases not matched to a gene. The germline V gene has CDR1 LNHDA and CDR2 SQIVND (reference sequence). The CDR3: CASSISGGLDEQFF. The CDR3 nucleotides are TGTGCCAGTAGTATTTCGGGAGGATTAGATGAGCAGTTCTTC.

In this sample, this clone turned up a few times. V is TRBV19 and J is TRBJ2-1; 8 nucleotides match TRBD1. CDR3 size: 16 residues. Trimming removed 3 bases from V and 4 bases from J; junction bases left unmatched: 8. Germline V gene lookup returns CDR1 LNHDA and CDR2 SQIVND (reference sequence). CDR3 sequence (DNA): TGTGCCAGTAGTATGTCTCCGGACAGGGAATACAATGAGCAGTTCTTC. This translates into CASSMSPDREYNEQFF.

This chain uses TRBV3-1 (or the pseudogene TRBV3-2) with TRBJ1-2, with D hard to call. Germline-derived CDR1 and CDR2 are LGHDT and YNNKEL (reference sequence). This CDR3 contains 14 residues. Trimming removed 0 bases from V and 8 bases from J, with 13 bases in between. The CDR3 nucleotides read TGTGCCAGCAGCCAAGATATGGTGGCGGGGGGCTACACCTTC. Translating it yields CASSQDMVAGGYTF.

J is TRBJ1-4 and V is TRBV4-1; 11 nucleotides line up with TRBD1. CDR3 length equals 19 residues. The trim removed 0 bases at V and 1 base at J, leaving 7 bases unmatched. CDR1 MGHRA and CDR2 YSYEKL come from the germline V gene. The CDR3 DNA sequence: TGCGCCAGCAGCCAAGAGGGGACAGGGGGTCATAGAACTAATGAAAAACTGTTTTTT. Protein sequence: CASSQEGTGGHRTNEKLFF.

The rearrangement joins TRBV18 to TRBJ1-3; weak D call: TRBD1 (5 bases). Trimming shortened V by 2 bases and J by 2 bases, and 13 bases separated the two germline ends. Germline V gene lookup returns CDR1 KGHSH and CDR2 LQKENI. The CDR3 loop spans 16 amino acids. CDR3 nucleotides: TGTGCCAGCTCACCAACCAGGGCTACCCCTGGAAACACCATATATTTT. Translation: CASSPTRATPGNTIYF. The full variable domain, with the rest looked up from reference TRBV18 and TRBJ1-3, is NAGVMQNPRHLVRRRGQEARLRCSPMKGHSHVYWYRQLPEEGLKFMVYLQKENIIDESGMPKERFSAEFPKEGPSILRIQQVVRGDSAAYFCASSPTRATPGNTIYFGEGSWLTVV.

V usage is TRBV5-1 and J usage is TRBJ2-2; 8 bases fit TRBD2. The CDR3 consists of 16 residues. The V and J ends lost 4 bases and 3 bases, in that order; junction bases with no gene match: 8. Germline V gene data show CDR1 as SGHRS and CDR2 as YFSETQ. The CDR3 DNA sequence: TGCGCCAGCAGCGCTAGGCCAGCGGGAGACACCGGGGAGCTGTTTTTT. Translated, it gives CASSARPAGDTGELFF.

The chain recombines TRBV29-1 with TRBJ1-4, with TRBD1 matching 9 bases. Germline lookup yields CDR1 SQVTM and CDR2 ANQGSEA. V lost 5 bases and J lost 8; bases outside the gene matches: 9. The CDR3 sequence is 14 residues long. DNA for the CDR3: TGCAGCGTTAATGCCGGGACAGGGACGGAAAAACTGTTTTTT. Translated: CSVNAGTGTEKLFF.

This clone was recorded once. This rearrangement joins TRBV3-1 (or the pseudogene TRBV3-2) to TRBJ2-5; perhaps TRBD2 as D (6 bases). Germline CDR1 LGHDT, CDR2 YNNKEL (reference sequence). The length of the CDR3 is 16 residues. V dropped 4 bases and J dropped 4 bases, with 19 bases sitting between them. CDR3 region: CASSRGVAPPGETQYF. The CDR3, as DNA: TGTGCCAGCAGCCGGGGGGTAGCGCCCCCAGGAGAGACCCAGTACTTC.

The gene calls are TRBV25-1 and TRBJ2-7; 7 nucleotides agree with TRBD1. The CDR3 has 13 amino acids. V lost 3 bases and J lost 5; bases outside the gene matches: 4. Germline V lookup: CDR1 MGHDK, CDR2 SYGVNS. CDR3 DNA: TGTGCCAGCAGTGATGAGGGGGCCCACGAGCAGTACTTC. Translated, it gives CASSDEGAHEQYF.

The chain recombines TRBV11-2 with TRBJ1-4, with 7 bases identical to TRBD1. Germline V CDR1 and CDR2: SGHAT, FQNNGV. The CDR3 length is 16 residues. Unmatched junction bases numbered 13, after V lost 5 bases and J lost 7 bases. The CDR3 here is CASSLRTPSGGEKLFF. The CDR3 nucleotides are TGTGCCAGCAGCCTCCGGACGCCATCAGGGGGTGAAAAACTGTTTTTT. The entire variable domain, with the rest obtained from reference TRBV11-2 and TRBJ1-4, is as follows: EAGVAQSPRYKIIEKRQSVAFWCNPISGHATLYWYQQILGQGPKLLIQFQNNGVVDDSQLPKDRFSAERLKGVDSTLKIQPAKLEDSAVYLCASSLRTPSGGEKLFFGSGTQLSVL.

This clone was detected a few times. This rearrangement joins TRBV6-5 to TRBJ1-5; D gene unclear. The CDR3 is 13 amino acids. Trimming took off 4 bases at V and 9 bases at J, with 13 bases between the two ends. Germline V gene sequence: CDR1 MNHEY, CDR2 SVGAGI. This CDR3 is CASSSTSRGPQHF. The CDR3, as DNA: TGTGCCAGCAGTTCAACCTCTCGGGGGCCCCAGCATTTT.

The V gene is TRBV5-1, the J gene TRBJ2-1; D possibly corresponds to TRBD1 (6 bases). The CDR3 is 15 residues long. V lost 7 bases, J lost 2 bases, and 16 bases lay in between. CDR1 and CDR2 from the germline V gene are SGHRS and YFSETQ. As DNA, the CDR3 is TGCGCCAGCTTGTACAGGGTCCTCGCCTACAATGAGCAGTTCTTC. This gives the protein CASLYRVLAYNEQFF.

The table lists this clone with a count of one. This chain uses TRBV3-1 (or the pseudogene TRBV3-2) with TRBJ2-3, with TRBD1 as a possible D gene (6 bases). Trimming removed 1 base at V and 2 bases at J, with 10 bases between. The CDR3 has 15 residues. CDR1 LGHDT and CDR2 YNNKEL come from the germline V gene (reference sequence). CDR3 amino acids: CASSQAGVPTDTQYF. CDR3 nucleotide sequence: TGTGCCAGCAGCCAAGCAGGGGTCCCCACAGATACGCAGTATTTT.

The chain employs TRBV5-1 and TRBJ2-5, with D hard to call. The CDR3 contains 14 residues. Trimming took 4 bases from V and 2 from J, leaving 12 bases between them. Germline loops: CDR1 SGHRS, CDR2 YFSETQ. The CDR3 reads CASSRSGTQETQYF. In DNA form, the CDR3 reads TGCGCCAGCAGCCGATCAGGTACTCAAGAGACCCAGTACTTC.

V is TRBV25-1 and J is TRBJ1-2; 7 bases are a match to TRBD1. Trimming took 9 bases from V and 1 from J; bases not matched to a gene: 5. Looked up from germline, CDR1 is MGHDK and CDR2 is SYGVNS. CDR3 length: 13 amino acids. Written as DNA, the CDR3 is TGTGCCAGTCCGGGACAGCTTAACTATGGCTACACCTTC. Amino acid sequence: CASPGQLNYGYTF.

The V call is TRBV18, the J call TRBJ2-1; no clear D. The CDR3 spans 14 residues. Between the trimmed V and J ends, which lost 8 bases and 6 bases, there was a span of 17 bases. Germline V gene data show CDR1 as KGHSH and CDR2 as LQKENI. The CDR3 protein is CASRYLQDSNEQFF. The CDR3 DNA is TGTGCCAGCCGATACCTCCAAGATAGCAATGAGCAGTTCTTC.

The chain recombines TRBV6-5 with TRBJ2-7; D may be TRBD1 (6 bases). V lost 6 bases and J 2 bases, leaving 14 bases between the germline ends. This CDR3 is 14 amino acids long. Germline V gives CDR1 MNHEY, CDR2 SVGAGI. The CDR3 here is CASSPGQITYEQYF. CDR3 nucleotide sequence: TGTGCCAGCAGCCCCGGACAGATTACCTACGAGCAGTACTTC.

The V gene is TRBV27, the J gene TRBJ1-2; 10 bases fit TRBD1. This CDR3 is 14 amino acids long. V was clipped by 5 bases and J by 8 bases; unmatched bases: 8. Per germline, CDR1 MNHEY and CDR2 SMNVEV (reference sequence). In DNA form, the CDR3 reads TGTGCCAGCAGTGCTGACAGGGGGCAAGGGGGCTACACCTTC. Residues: CASSADRGQGGYTF.

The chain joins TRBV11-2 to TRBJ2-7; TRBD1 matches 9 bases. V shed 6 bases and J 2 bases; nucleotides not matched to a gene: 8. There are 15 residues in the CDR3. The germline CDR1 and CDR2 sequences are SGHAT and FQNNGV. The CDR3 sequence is CASREPGQGTYEQYF. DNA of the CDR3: TGTGCCAGCAGAGAGCCGGGACAGGGTACCTACGAGCAGTACTTC. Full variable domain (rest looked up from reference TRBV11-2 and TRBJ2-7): EAGVAQSPRYKIIEKRQSVAFWCNPISGHATLYWYQQILGQGPKLLIQFQNNGVVDDSQLPKDRFSAERLKGVDSTLKIQPAKLEDSAVYLCASREPGQGTYEQYFGPGTRLTVT.

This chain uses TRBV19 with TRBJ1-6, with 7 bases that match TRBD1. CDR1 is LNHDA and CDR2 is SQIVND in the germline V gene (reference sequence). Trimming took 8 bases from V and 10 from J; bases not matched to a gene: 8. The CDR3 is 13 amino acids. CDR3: CASGSNRGSPLHF. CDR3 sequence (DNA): TGTGCCAGTGGATCAAACAGGGGCTCACCCCTCCACTTT.

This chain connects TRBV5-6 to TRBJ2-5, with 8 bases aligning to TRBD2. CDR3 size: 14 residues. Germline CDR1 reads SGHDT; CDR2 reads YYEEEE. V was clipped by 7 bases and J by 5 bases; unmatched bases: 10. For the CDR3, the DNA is TGTGCCAGCCTACGGGGGACTAGGTGGGAGACCCAGTACTTC. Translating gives CASLRGTRWETQYF.

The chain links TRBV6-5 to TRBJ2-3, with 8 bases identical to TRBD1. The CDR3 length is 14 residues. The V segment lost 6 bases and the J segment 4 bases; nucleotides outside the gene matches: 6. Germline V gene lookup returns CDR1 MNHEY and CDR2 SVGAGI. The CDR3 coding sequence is TGTGCCAGCAGGCTCCGGACAGGGCCAGATACGCAGTATTTT. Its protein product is CASRLRTGPDTQYF.

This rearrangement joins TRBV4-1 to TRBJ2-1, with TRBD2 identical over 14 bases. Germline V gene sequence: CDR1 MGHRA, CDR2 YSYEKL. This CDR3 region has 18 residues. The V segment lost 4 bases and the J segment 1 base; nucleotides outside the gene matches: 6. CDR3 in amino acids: CASSRDGTSGSSYNEQFF. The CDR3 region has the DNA TGCGCCAGCAGCCGGGACGGGACTAGCGGGAGTTCCTACAATGAGCAGTTCTTC.

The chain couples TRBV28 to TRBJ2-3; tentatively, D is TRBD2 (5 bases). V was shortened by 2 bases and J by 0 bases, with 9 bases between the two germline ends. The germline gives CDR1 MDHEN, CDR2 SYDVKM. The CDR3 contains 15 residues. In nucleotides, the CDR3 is TGTGCCAGCAGTTTAGGGCGCGGGAGCACAGATACGCAGTATTTT. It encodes CASSLGRGSTDTQYF.